This entry lists 17 T cell receptor beta chains sequenced from one sample in a study of kidney transplant recipient with SARS-CoV-2 infection (dated by TCRdb to about 2021). The reads were generated on an Illumina MiSeq. TCRdb cleaned the public reads at Q25 with fastp, built clones with MiXCR and kept in-frame beta chains. Each entry merges the rows of one CDR3 protein and shows their most common DNA and genes. This sample comprises 200,000 to 300,000 distinct CDR3 sequences, roughly 26% of them detected only once. The ten biggest clones cover roughly 7% of the sample. The time point label of this sample denotes: pre-pandemic baseline sample and day 111 after first positive SARS-CoV-2 test. Here the sequenced sample was a blood sample, taken at baseline and between days 110 and 120 from a kidney transplant recipient. Receptors were obtained from a male patient aged 25-45 years who had COVID-19 and was a kidney transplant recipient. After a transplant, the donor of the graft may account for some T cells.

This clonotype was detected ten times or more. This chain joins TRBV12-3 or TRBV12-4 and TRBJ1-2; the D is unclear. Trimming took 5 bases from V and 4 from J, leaving 23 bases between them. The CDR3 has 17 amino acids. Written as DNA, the CDR3 is TGTGCCAGCAGTAACCAAGCCACAGCAGGAAAGACCTATGGCTACACCTTC. Translated, it gives CASSNQATAGKTYGYTF.

The sample holds many counts of this clonotype. The rearrangement joins TRBV7-6 to TRBJ1-2, with D unclear. CDR3 length equals 17 residues. Deletions cut 5 bases from V and 4 bases from J, with 23 bases between. CDR1 and CDR2 from the germline V gene are SGHVS and FNYEAQ. The CDR3 sequence is CASSMPLESRKTYGYTF. DNA of the CDR3: TGTGCCAGCAGCATGCCGCTTGAATCTCGAAAGACCTATGGCTACACCTTC.

Ten or more counts support this clonotype. The chain uses TRBV3-1 and TRBJ1-2, with no clear D. V shed 5 bases and J shed 4 bases, with 23 bases lying between them. Per the germline V gene, CDR1 is LGHDT and CDR2 is YNNKEL (reference sequence). The CDR3 covers 17 residues. The CDR3 loop is CASSSGDTLRKTYGYTF. The CDR3 region has the DNA TGTGCCAGCAGCTCCGGAGACACCCTTCGAAAGACCTATGGCTACACCTTC.

In the case of this clonotype: A much larger clone is a single base away; this may be a read error. J is TRBJ1-2 and V is TRBV6-1; D ambiguous. The V end was cut by 4 bases, the J end by 4 bases, with 22 bases between. CDR3 size: 17 residues. Germline values: CDR1 MNHNS, CDR2 SASEGT. The DNA for the CDR3 is TGTGCCAGCAGTGTGTCTGCGGAATGTAGAAAGATCTATGGCTACACCTTC. Its protein is CASSVSAECRKIYGYTF.

This clonotype was counted many times. The chain carries TRBV30 and TRBJ1-2; D is unclear. Trimming shortened V by 4 bases and J by 4 bases, and 22 bases separated the two germline ends. The CDR3 runs 16 residues. The germline gives CDR1 GTSNPN, CDR2 SVGIG (reference sequence). In DNA, the CDR3 is TGTGCCTGGACGCTTTGGCGTTATAGAAAGACCTATGGCTACACCTTC. It is translated as CAWTLWRYRKTYGYTF. The full variable domain, in which reference TRBV30 and TRBJ1-2 provide the parts outside the CDR3, is SQTIHQWPATLVQPVGSPLSLECTVEGTSNPNLYWYRQAAGRGLQLLFYSVGIGQISSEVPQNLSASRPQDRQFILSSKKLLLSDSGFYLCAWTLWRYRKTYGYTFGSGTRLTVV.

This clonotype was observed at least ten times. This chain links TRBV6-5 with TRBJ1-5; 7 positions agree with TRBD1. Trimming removed 8 bases from V and 0 bases from J; junction bases left unmatched: 10. The length of the CDR3 is 16 residues. Germline CDR1 MNHEY, CDR2 SVGAGI. The CDR3 nucleotides are TGTGCCAGCCAGACAGGGACCATGAATAGCAATCAGCCCCAGCATTTT. It translates to CASQTGTMNSNQPQHF.

This clonotype was recorded at least ten times. The rearrangement links TRBV11-2 to TRBJ2-1, with D maybe TRBD1 (5 bases). The CDR3 runs to 16 residues. The V and J ends lost 9 bases and 6 bases respectively, with 24 bases between them. From germline, CDR1 is SGHAT and CDR2 FQNNGV. The CDR3 loop is CARLRVGRPTCNEQFF. The DNA for the CDR3 is TGTGCCAGGCTCAGGGTTGGTCGACCCACCTGCAATGAGCAGTTCTTC.

In this sample, this clonotype turned up many times. This chain connects TRBV4-1 to TRBJ1-6, with 7 nucleotides matching TRBD1. The J segment lost 5 bases and the V segment lost 1 base, leaving 5 bases of the junction unmatched. This CDR3 contains 16 residues. Germline assignment: CDR1 MGHRA and CDR2 YSYEKL. The CDR3 nucleotides read TGCGCCAGCAGCCAAGCTCCCGGGACAGATAATTCACCCCTCCACTTT. Its translation: CASSQAPGTDNSPLHF.

This clonotype was seen at least ten times. The chain uses TRBV6-8 and TRBJ1-2; D remains unclear. Germline assignment: CDR1 MNHGY and CDR2 SAAAGT. This CDR3 has 17 amino acids. V was cut by 5 bases and J by 4 bases, with 23 bases left in between. CDR3 DNA: TGTGCCAGCAGTGGCCCGATACGCTCTAGAAAGACCTATGGCTACACCTTC. Translating it yields CASSGPIRSRKTYGYTF.

This clonotype has ten or more counts. The chain links TRBV19 to TRBJ1-2, with TRBD1 matching 8 bases. The V gene end was trimmed by 3 bases and the J gene end by 3 bases; junction bases not matched to a gene: 6. This CDR3 comprises 15 residues. From germline, CDR1 is LNHDA and CDR2 SQIVND (reference sequence). The CDR3 loop is CASSIPGGRDYGYTF. The CDR3 DNA reads as TGTGCCAGTAGTATTCCAGGGGGCCGCGACTATGGCTACACCTTC.

Regarding this clonotype: A much bigger clone sits one base away, suggesting this may be a read error. Here the CDR3 DNA reads TGTGCCAGCAAGCCGGGTAGGGCAGATTGCGAGCAGTACTTC. Protein sequence: CASKPGRADCEQYF. The J gene is TRBJ2-7, the V gene TRBV7-2; D uncertain. CDR3 size: 14 residues. V lost 7 bases, J lost 6 bases, and 19 bases lay in between. Germline CDR1 is SGHTA and CDR2 is FQGNSA.

This clonotype appeared many times. The chain links TRBV6-2 or TRBV6-3 to TRBJ1-2; unclear D gene. The germline gives CDR1 MNHEY, CDR2 SVGEGT. Trimming pared 3 bases from V and 4 bases from J, leaving 21 bases between. This CDR3 spans 17 amino acids. The CDR3 sequence is CASSYLFCIGKTYGYTF. The CDR3 DNA is TGTGCCAGCAGTTATCTATTCTGCATCGGAAAGACCTATGGCTACACCTTC.

Ten or more counts support this clonotype. The chain couples TRBV19 to TRBJ1-2; 7 bases are shared with TRBD1. The CDR3 consists of 13 residues. V lost 6 bases and J lost 7; bases outside the gene matches: 8. CDR1 is LNHDA and CDR2 is SQIVND in the germline V gene (reference sequence). In DNA form, the CDR3 reads TGTGCCAGTAGGCTTACAGGGGAAACTGGCTACACCTTC. It is translated as CASRLTGETGYTF. Supplemented by reference TRBV19 and TRBJ1-2, the full variable domain reads DGGITQSPKYLFRKEGQNVTLSCEQNLNHDAMYWYRQDPGQGLRLIYYSQIVNDFQKGDIAEGYSVSREKKESFPLTVTSAQKNPTAFYLCASRLTGETGYTFGSGTRLTVV.

There are many counts of this clonotype. The V call is TRBV20-1, the J call TRBJ2-4; D could derive from TRBD1 or TRBD2 (5 bases each). The CDR3 extends over 13 amino acids. Germline lookup yields CDR1 DFQATT and CDR2 SNEGSKA (reference sequence). V was shortened by 3 bases and J by 3 bases, with 9 bases between the two germline ends. The DNA of the CDR3 is TGCAGTGCTAGGGGGGTTGACAAAAACATTCAGTACTTC. Protein product: CSARGVDKNIQYF.

This chain connects TRBV4-3 to TRBJ2-1; TRBD2 agrees at 9 bases. The length of the CDR3 is 14 residues. V shed 4 bases and J 4 bases; nucleotides not matched to a gene: 2. Germline values: CDR1 LGHNA, CDR2 YSLEER. The CDR3 sequence is CASSPSGIYNEQFF. The DNA of the CDR3 is TGCGCCAGCAGCCCTAGCGGGATATACAATGAGCAGTTCTTC.

The CDR3 sequence is CASSLWGPETQYF. The CDR3 DNA sequence: TGTGCCAGCAGTTTATGGGGGCCGGAGACCCAGTACTTC. The V and J genes are TRBV28 and TRBJ2-5; a weak D match, TRBD1 (5 bases). V was cut by 0 bases and J by 5 bases, with 7 bases left in between. Per the germline V gene, CDR1 is MDHEN and CDR2 is SYDVKM. The CDR3 loop spans 13 amino acids.

This clonotype was seen repeatedly, ten times or more. The chain uses TRBV20-1 and TRBJ1-4, with 7 nucleotides matching TRBD1. Trimming took 4 bases from V and 3 from J; bases not matched to a gene: 2. The CDR3 is 13 residues long. CDR1 is DFQATT and CDR2 is SNEGSKA in the germline V gene (reference sequence). CDR3 nucleotide sequence: TGCAGTGCTACCGGGACAGCTAATGAAAAACTGTTTTTT. It is translated as CSATGTANEKLFF.